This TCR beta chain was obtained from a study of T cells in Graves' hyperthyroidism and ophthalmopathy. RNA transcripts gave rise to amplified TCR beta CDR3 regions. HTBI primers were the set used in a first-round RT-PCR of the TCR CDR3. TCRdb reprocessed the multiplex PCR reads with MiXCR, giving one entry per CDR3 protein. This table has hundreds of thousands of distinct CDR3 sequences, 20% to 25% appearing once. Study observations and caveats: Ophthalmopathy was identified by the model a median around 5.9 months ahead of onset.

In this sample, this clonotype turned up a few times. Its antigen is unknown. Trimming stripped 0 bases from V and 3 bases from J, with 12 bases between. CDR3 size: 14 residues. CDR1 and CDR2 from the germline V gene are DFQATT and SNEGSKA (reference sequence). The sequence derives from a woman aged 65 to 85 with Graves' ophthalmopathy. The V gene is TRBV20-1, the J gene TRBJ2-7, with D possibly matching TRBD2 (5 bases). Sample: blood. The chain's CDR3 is CSARDREGFYEQYF. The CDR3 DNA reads TGCAGTGCTAGAGATCGTGAGGGTTTCTACGAGCAGTACTTC.